Listed below are T cell receptor beta chains from one sample, sequenced in a study of cytotoxic CD8 clonotypes in ibrutinib-treated CLL. Repertoires were generated with immunoSEQ multiplex PCR, while TCRdb's copy carries only in-frame clones and drops some. There are just over 200,000 clones in the sample; just over 70% occur only once, and approximately 6% lies in the top ten. Specimen: PBMCs, collected after 12 months of ibrutinib treatment. The source is a human donor with chronic lymphocytic leukemia. CDR3s include the opening cysteine and the closing phenylalanine or tryptophan. Fields, in order: J gene, clone size, D gene, V gene, CDR3 protein, CDR3 DNA. The D gene is left open where the match is weak. A row's size may be missing; if present it is once, few, many or a size class.

TRBJ1-5 | NA | TRBD1 | TRBV27 | CASSLSARTGFQPQHF | TGTGCCAGCAGTTTATCAGCTCGGACAGGCTTCCAGCCCCAGCATTTT
TRBJ1-1 | NA | NA | TRBV6-1 | CASSEALTGGTEAFF | TGTGCCAGCAGTGAAGCGTTAACGGGAGGGACTGAAGCTTTCTTT
TRBJ1-6 | few | TRBD1 | TRBV6-6 | CASSYWTGPGGLHF | TGTGCCAGCAGTTACTGGACAGGTCCGGGGGGCCTCCACTTT
TRBJ2-1 | once | TRBD2 | TRBV16 | CASNRAGGQDEQFF | TGTGCCAGCAACAGAGCGGGAGGCCAAGATGAGCAGTTCTTC
TRBJ2-7 | once | NA | TRBV28 | CASALRQTYEQYF | TGTGCCAGCGCCTTGCGACAGACCTACGAGCAGTACTTC
TRBJ1-4 | medium-sized | NA | TRBV4-1 | CASSQARGNEKLFF | TGCGCCAGCAGCCAAGCTAGGGGGAATGAAAAACTGTTTTTT
TRBJ2-7 | NA | TRBD2 | TRBV2 | CASKGDYYEQYF | TGTGCCAGCAAAGGGGACTACTACGAGCAGTACTTC
TRBJ2-3 | NA | NA | TRBV7-9 | CASSFGGQGPDTQYF | TGTGCCAGCAGCTTTGGGGGCCAGGGGCCAGATACGCAGTATTTT
TRBJ2-4 | NA | TRBD2 | TRBV7-2 | CASSFRGLAGTKNIQYF | TGTGCCAGCAGCTTCCGGGGTCTAGCGGGTACCAAAAACATTCAGTACTTC
TRBJ2-1 | NA | NA | TRBV4-2 | CASSQGWGTPRTDEQFF | TGTGCCAGCAGCCAAGGGTGGGGAACTCCCAGGACCGATGAGCAGTTCTTC
TRBJ1-4 | many | NA | TRBV5-1 | CASSLGHRDNEKLFF | TGCGCCAGCAGCTTGGGGCACAGGGATAATGAAAAACTGTTTTTT
TRBJ1-1 | NA | NA | TRBV6-5 | CASSYSGTNTEAFF | TGTGCCAGCAGTTACTCCGGGACTAACACTGAAGCTTTCTTT
TRBJ1-1 | NA | NA | TRBV6-5 | CASTGMGQGAPWAFF | TGTGCCAGCACGGGAATGGGGCAGGGTGCGCCGTGGGCTTTCTTT
TRBJ2-2 | NA | TRBD2 | TRBV7-2 | CASSRRLAGGSNTGELFF | TGTGCCAGCAGCCGCCGACTAGCGGGAGGCTCCAACACCGGGGAGCTGTTTTTT
TRBJ2-2 | NA | TRBD1 | TRBV7-3 | CASSEWDSYTGELFF | TGTGCCAGCAGCGAGTGGGACAGTTACACCGGGGAGCTGTTTTTT
TRBJ2-7 | NA | NA | TRBV11-2 | CASSLVAGLLYEQYF | TGTGCCAGCAGCTTAGTCGCAGGGCTTCTCTACGAGCAGTACTTC
TRBJ1-1 | few | TRBD1 | TRBV6-1 | CASSERQGTEAFF | TGTGCCAGCAGTGAGAGACAGGGTACTGAAGCTTTCTTT
TRBJ2-7 | NA | NA | TRBV6-6 | CASSPLGAGEQYF | TGTGCCAGCAGTCCCCTCGGGGCTGGCGAGCAGTACTTC
TRBJ2-7 | NA | TRBD1 | TRBV2 | CASRQGGHEQYF | TGTGCCAGCCGACAGGGTGGGCACGAGCAGTACTTC
TRBJ2-7 | few | TRBD2 | TRBV11-1 | CASSLAGGTSGQQYF | TGTGCCAGCAGCTTAGCTGGCGGGACTAGCGGCCAGCAGTACTTC
TRBJ2-3 | NA | NA | TRBV4-1 | CASSQARTTLMDTQYF | TGCGCCAGCAGCCAAGCCCGGACGACACTTATGGATACGCAGTATTTT
TRBJ2-3 | NA | TRBD2 | TRBV7-2 | CASSPGLAGWDTQYF | TGTGCCAGCAGCCCGGGACTAGCGGGGTGGGATACGCAGTATTTT
TRBJ2-7 | NA | NA | TRBV5-1 | CASSPDPAYEQYF | TGCGCCAGCAGCCCTGACCCGGCTTACGAGCAGTACTTC
TRBJ1-1 | NA | NA | TRBV11-3 | CASSLNRGNTEAFF | TGTGCCAGCAGCTTAAATCGAGGCAACACTGAAGCTTTCTTT
TRBJ2-5 | NA | NA | TRBV27 | CASSSRVAGETQYF | TGTGCCAGCAGTTCCCGGGTAGCTGGGGAGACCCAGTACTTC
TRBJ2-3 | few | TRBD1 | TRBV4-3 | CASSQWGQGASTDTQYF | TGCGCCAGCAGCCAATGGGGACAGGGGGCTAGCACAGATACGCAGTATTTT
TRBJ1-5 | NA | NA | TRBV4-1 | CASSQDSEGDQPQHF | TGCGCCAGCAGCCAAGATTCAGAAGGGGATCAGCCCCAGCATTTT